Following are 23 T cell receptor beta chains from one sample sequenced in a study of T cell responses to AZD1222 COVID-19 vaccine. The assay was immunoSEQ multiplex PCR, and TCRdb's table has in-frame clones only and misses some. Of some 140,000 clones listed, roughly 92% are singletons. Sequenced here: peripheral blood, sampled on day 0 of AZD1222 vaccination. All receptors come from an adult in good health.

This clone was counted a single time. This rearrangement joins TRBV5-1 to TRBJ2-1, with D perhaps TRBD2 (6 bases). With 1 base removed from V and 5 bases from J, the gap between germline ends came to 22 bases. The CDR3 has 18 residues. In germline, CDR1 is SGHRS, CDR2 YFSETQ. CDR3 loop: CASSLTTGGTDTHNEQFF. For the CDR3, the DNA is TGCGCCAGCAGCTTGACTACCGGGGGTACGGACACACACAATGAGCAGTTCTTC.

This clone has a single count. The chain has TRBV7-9 and TRBJ2-2; D unresolved. V lost 3 bases, J lost 7 bases, and 6 bases lay in between. Germline V gene data show CDR1 as SEHNR and CDR2 as FQNEAQ (reference sequence). The CDR3 contains 12 residues. The CDR3 coding sequence is TGTGCCAGCAGCTTCCCCGACGGGGAGCTGTTTTTT. It specifies CASSFPDGELFF.

The rearrangement links TRBV2 to TRBJ2-7; perhaps TRBD1 as D (6 bases). From germline, CDR1 is SNHLY and CDR2 FYNNEI. V was clipped by 2 bases and J by 4 bases, with 12 bases between them. This CDR3 contains 14 residues. CDR3 DNA: TGTGCCAGCAGTGAACCGGGACATGGTTACGAGCAGTACTTC. Translated, it gives CASSEPGHGYEQYF.

This clone appeared a single time. CDR3 in amino acids: CASSDSPNYGYTF. CDR3 sequence (DNA): TGTGCCAGCTCGGACAGTCCTAACTATGGCTACACCTTC. The rearrangement links TRBV18 to TRBJ1-2; tentatively, D is TRBD1 (6 bases). V was pared by 6 bases and J by 0 bases, with 8 bases between. The CDR3 length is 13 residues. The V gene's germline CDR1 is KGHSH and CDR2 LQKENI.

V and J are TRBV7-9 and TRBJ1-2, with 8 bases identical to TRBD1. The CDR3 loop spans 15 amino acids. Germline CDR1 is SEHNR and CDR2 is FQNEAQ (reference sequence). The V and J ends lost 4 bases and 4 bases, in that order; junction bases with no gene match: 8. The CDR3: CASSSPGQGLYGYTF. The CDR3 nucleotides read TGTGCCAGCAGCTCACCCGGACAGGGCCTCTATGGCTACACCTTC.

The chain has TRBV6-5 and TRBJ1-1; D gene uncertain. This CDR3 has 13 amino acids. Per the germline V gene, CDR1 is MNHEY and CDR2 is SVGAGI. V lost 2 bases and J lost 4, with 8 bases in between. CDR3 nucleotide sequence: TGTGCCAGCAGTTACGGTCGTTCCACTGAAGCTTTCTTT. It encodes CASSYGRSTEAFF.

This chain joins TRBV5-6 and TRBJ2-4, with D perhaps matching TRBD1 or TRBD2 (5 bases each). The CDR3 spans 16 residues. Germline V gives CDR1 SGHDT, CDR2 YYEEEE. V lost 1 base to trimming and J lost 0 bases, with 11 bases between them. The CDR3 nucleotides are TGTGCCAGCAGCTTGTGGGGCCGGGAAGCCAAAAACATTCAGTACTTC. Amino acids: CASSLWGREAKNIQYF.

The chain couples TRBV27 to TRBJ1-1, with 7 bases aligning to TRBD1. The J segment lost 5 bases and the V segment lost 6 bases, leaving 3 bases of the junction unmatched. This CDR3 contains 12 residues. The V gene's germline CDR1 is MNHEY and CDR2 SMNVEV (reference sequence). CDR3 in amino acids: CASSTGATEAFF. The CDR3 DNA sequence: TGTGCCAGCAGCACAGGGGCGACTGAAGCTTTCTTT.

The rearrangement links TRBV27 to TRBJ2-7; D might be TRBD2 (6 bases). The CDR3 length is 16 residues. Germline V gives CDR1 MNHEY, CDR2 SMNVEV (reference sequence). The V end was cut by 6 bases, the J end by 1 base, with 19 bases between. In DNA form, the CDR3 reads TGTGCCAGCAGAGGGGCCGGGACTTTTCCTTCCTACGAGCAGTACTTC. Translation gives CASRGAGTFPSYEQYF.

The chain recombines TRBV19 with TRBJ2-1; possible D gene TRBD2, 6 bases. Germline loops: CDR1 LNHDA, CDR2 SQIVND (reference sequence). The CDR3 sequence is 16 residues long. V shed 5 bases and J shed 0 bases, with 14 bases lying between them. The CDR3: CASSWGTDYSYNEQFF. The CDR3 nucleotides read TGTGCCAGTAGTTGGGGGACGGACTACTCCTACAATGAGCAGTTCTTC. The variable domain in full, completed from reference TRBV19 and TRBJ2-1, reads DGGITQSPKYLFRKEGQNVTLSCEQNLNHDAMYWYRQDPGQGLRLIYYSQIVNDFQKGDIAEGYSVSREKKESFPLTVTSAQKNPTAFYLCASSWGTDYSYNEQFFGPGTRLTVL.

J is TRBJ1-1 and V is TRBV9; possibly TRBD1 for D (6 bases). From germline, CDR1 is SGDLS and CDR2 YYNGEE. The CDR3 has 14 residues. V shed 4 bases and J shed 2 bases, with 12 bases lying between them. CDR3 region: CASSSDRENTEAFF. The DNA for the CDR3 is TGTGCCAGCAGCTCGGACAGAGAAAACACTGAAGCTTTCTTT. The entire variable domain, with the rest obtained from reference TRBV9 and TRBJ1-1, is as follows: DSGVTQTPKHLITATGQRVTLRCSPRSGDLSVYWYQQSLDQGLQFLIQYYNGEERAKGNILERFSAQQFPDLHSELNLSSLELGDSALYFCASSSDRENTEAFFGQGTRLTVV.

CDR3 DNA: TGCGCCAGCAGCTTGCCCTGGGAGAATTCACCCCTCCACTTT. Translation gives CASSLPWENSPLHF. The chain joins TRBV5-1 to TRBJ1-6, with D hard to call. The V gene lost 1 base and the J gene lost 7 bases, with 9 bases spanning the gap. Germline-derived CDR1 and CDR2 are SGHRS and YFSETQ. The CDR3 covers 14 residues.

The CDR3 coding sequence is TGCGCCAGCAGTATGGACAGATTAAACACTGAAGCTTTCTTT. Amino acids: CASSMDRLNTEAFF. The V and J genes are TRBV5-1 and TRBJ1-1; D possibly corresponds to TRBD1 (6 bases). There are 14 residues in the CDR3. The germline V gene encodes CDR1 SGHRS and CDR2 YFSETQ. Trimming took off 5 bases at V and 2 bases at J, with 13 bases between the two ends.

The V and J genes are TRBV2 and TRBJ2-1; TRBD1 or TRBD2 may be the D gene (7 bases each). Per germline, CDR1 SNHLY and CDR2 FYNNEI. V was clipped by 8 bases and J by 10 bases, with 18 bases between them. The CDR3 runs 13 residues. CDR3 sequence reads: CASSDRRGGEQFF. In DNA form, the CDR3 reads TGTGCCAGCTCGGACAGGAGGGGAGGGGAGCAGTTCTTC.

The V gene is TRBV4-1, the J gene TRBJ2-2; 7 nucleotides agree with TRBD1. This CDR3 comprises 15 residues. J gave up 7 bases and V 2 bases, and 7 bases lay outside the gene matches. The V gene's germline CDR1 is MGHRA and CDR2 YSYEKL. In nucleotides, the CDR3 is TGCGCCAGCAGCCAACGAGGGGGCGTAATCGGGGAGCTGTTTTTT. It specifies CASSQRGGVIGELFF.

The rearrangement uses TRBV18 and TRBJ1-3; D is unclear. V lost 4 bases and J 0 bases, leaving 13 bases between the germline ends. The CDR3 loop spans 16 amino acids. The germline V gene has CDR1 KGHSH and CDR2 LQKENI. CDR3 in amino acids: CASSLRTGASGNTIYF. CDR3 in DNA: TGTGCCAGCTCACTAAGGACGGGTGCCTCTGGAAACACCATATATTTT.

The CDR3 region is CASSLTPNTGELFF. CDR3 nucleotides: TGTGCCAGCAGCTTAACACCGAACACCGGGGAGCTGTTTTTT. The V and J genes are TRBV7-3 and TRBJ2-2; D not resolved. The CDR3 is made up of 14 amino acids. In germline, CDR1 is SGHTA, CDR2 FQGTGA. V lost 0 bases and J 0 bases, leaving 2 bases between the germline ends.

For the CDR3, the DNA is TGTGCCAGCAGCTTAGAGGGTTACAGCCTCAATCAGCCCCAGCATTTT. Protein product: CASSLEGYSLNQPQHF. The chain employs TRBV7-8 and TRBJ1-5; D is undetermined. Germline values: CDR1 SGHVS, CDR2 FQNEAQ. The CDR3 extends over 16 amino acids. The V end lost 1 base, the J end lost 3 bases, and 13 bases lay between the germline ends.

The chain carries TRBV11-2 and TRBJ1-6; TRBD1 matches 10 bases. The germline V gene has CDR1 SGHAT and CDR2 FQNNGV. CDR3 size: 15 residues. Trimming at V came to 5 bases and at J to 9 bases, leaving 7 bases not matched to a gene. The DNA of the CDR3 is TGTGCCAGCAGCCTGCTGGACAGGGGGTCTTCACCCCTCCACTTT. It encodes CASSLLDRGSSPLHF.

Remarks on this clone: At the DNA level, this CDR3 is encoded by other sequences in the same sample as well. J is TRBJ1-1 and V is TRBV6-5; the D is unclear. Deletions cut 4 bases from V and 0 bases from J, with 6 bases between. The CDR3 is made up of 13 amino acids. Germline assignment: CDR1 MNHEY and CDR2 SVGAGI. CDR3 DNA sequence: TGTGCCAGCAGTTCGTACCTGAACACTGAAGCTTTCTTT. Its protein product is CASSSYLNTEAFF.

This clone was recorded only once. This chain connects TRBV5-1 to TRBJ2-5; D is perhaps TRBD2 (5 bases). Trimming shortened V by 7 bases and J by 0 bases, and 19 bases separated the two germline ends. Germline CDR1 is SGHRS and CDR2 is YFSETQ. The CDR3 loop spans 16 amino acids. Written as DNA, the CDR3 is TGCGCCAGCCGAGGCGGCAGCGGACTGTACCAAGAGACCCAGTACTTC. Encoded protein: CASRGGSGLYQETQYF.

This clone was picked up one time. This chain uses TRBV5-1 with TRBJ2-5, with D perhaps TRBD1 (6 bases). Germline CDR1 SGHRS, CDR2 YFSETQ. This CDR3 has 15 amino acids. Trimming stripped 0 bases from V and 1 base from J, with 10 bases between. The chain's CDR3 is CASSLGTVFQETQYF. CDR3 coding DNA: TGCGCCAGCAGCTTGGGGACAGTTTTCCAAGAGACCCAGTACTTC. The full variable domain, its missing parts supplied by reference TRBV5-1 and TRBJ2-5, is KAGVTQTPRYLIKTRGQQVTLSCSPISGHRSVSWYQQTPGQGLQFLFEYFSETQRNKGNFPGRFSGRQFSNSRSEMNVSTLELGDSALYLCASSLGTVFQETQYFGPGTRLLVL.

The chain carries TRBV11-2 and TRBJ2-7; 9 bases are a match to TRBD1. The CDR3 contains 14 residues. Germline trimming cut 4 bases from V and 3 bases from J; bases unmatched to any gene: 4. The V gene's germline CDR1 is SGHAT and CDR2 FQNNGV. The CDR3 region has the DNA TGTGCCAGCAGCTCTAACAGGGGGCTCTACGAGCAGTACTTC. It yields the protein CASSSNRGLYEQYF. The full variable domain, with the rest looked up from reference TRBV11-2 and TRBJ2-7, is EAGVAQSPRYKIIEKRQSVAFWCNPISGHATLYWYQQILGQGPKLLIQFQNNGVVDDSQLPKDRFSAERLKGVDSTLKIQPAKLEDSAVYLCASSSNRGLYEQYFGPGTRLTVT.